This T cell receptor beta chain emerged from a study of human T cells and chemical hapten exposure (dated by TCRdb to the early 2020s). For the study in its entirety: For sensitization, 2% DPC in acetone was applied to a 2 cm by 2 cm area of upper inner arm skin. Weekly therapeutic DPC doses were additionally applied to the scalp of patients throughout the roughly 23-week study period. Patch tests used Finn chambers with 0.01% DPC on the upper back, scored after 6 days by International Contact Dermatitis Research Group standards. Most of the patients in the cohort were female, and the cohort covered alopecia areata with under or over 50% scalp involvement, alopecia totalis and alopecia universalis. Libraries were pooled for sequencing, and variation in per-sample TCR yields was attributed mainly to small differences in library volumes within the pool. Peripheral blood TCR repertoire changes were tracked in vivo in alopecia patients during primary and secondary sensitization to the hapten diphenylcyclopropenone (DPC). Blood samples were taken from patients before sensitization (week 0) and at 2, 6 and about 24 weeks after DPC sensitization. About 30 alopecia patients provided blood for TCR sequencing at one to four time points (pre-sensitization, 2, 6 and 24 weeks). Study-level results and caveats: After repeated subsampling, changes were observed in the strength of the expansion versus patch-test correlation and in the threshold at which the correlation became significant. All patients had alopecia, a presumed autoimmune disease, so their immune response might differ from that of healthy individuals. Compared with pre-sensitization or healthy control sets, expanded TCRs formed significantly more large CDR3 similarity clusters, which is consistent with antigen-driven responses. No change with DPC sensitization was found in the number of TCRs above 1 in 1000 frequency, and no evidence of global repertoire structure alterations was found. The number of PT1 expanded TCRs positively correlated with patch test score, significant at thresholds 8, 16 and 32 but not 4.

This clonotype was seen a handful of times. The antigen this receptor binds is unknown. One base away there is no much larger clone; base qualities are not given. The sample's time point label, decoded: pre-sensitization, week 0. What this sample's treatment or condition label stands for: therapeutic diphenylcyclopropenone sensitization with weekly scalp DPC. At every patch-test visit, the blood draw took place before the patch test was put on. To be eligible, patients had to be aged 18 to 70, diagnosed with alopecia and judged suitable for DPC therapy, while pregnant patients were excluded. Total RNA was isolated from unfractionated whole blood collected in Tempus Blood RNA tubes. Library prep was done by RACE. The listed sequencing device is NextSeq 500. During library preparation, unique molecular identifiers were attached to individual cDNA molecules so that TCRs could be counted quantitatively and reproducibly. From each blood RNA sample, both TCR alpha and TCR beta chains were sequenced. Under the source paper's analysis protocol: The median number of TCRs per sample was 95,638, ranging from roughly 23,224 to 700,000. The Decombinator software suite was used to annotate the V, J and CDR3 of the TCR reads. To make PS versus PT1 abundance plots, every sample was subsampled to the same number of TCRs (28,000). TCRs were defined as expanded if absent before sensitization and observed at least eight times at the 2-week time point. TCRdb reprocessing: public reads trimmed at Q25 with fastp, clones called with MiXCR, in-frame beta chains kept. Each record represents a unique CDR3 protein, reported with the most common genes and DNA among its rows. What appears here as the V and J calls and clone size reflects TCRdb's work, not the paper's. This sample lists some 74,000 distinct CDR3 sequences; around 15% were detected once. The ten largest clones capture 4.6% of the sample.

The germline V gene sets CDR1 to SGDLS and CDR2 to YYNGEE. Including cysteine and phenylalanine, the CDR3 has 15 amino acids. Here the CDR3 DNA is all that survives: 45 bases in frame from base 1. The V end loses 4 bases and the J end loses 4 bases, and a stretch of 15 bases separates them. The sequence was obtained from a woman aged 45-60 years with alopecia areata. Some clones in this sample may be carry-over from other donors' samples. The sequence links TRBV9 to TRBJ1-5; a tentative D call is TRBD1 (5 bases match). Specimen: whole blood, collected in connection with sensitization to the hapten diphenylcyclopropenone (DPC). At the DNA level, the sequence is TGTGCCAGCAGCTCCAGTCCAGGGAGGAATCAGCCCCAGCATTTT. This encodes CASSSSPGRNQPQHF.